This TCR beta chain was sequenced for a study of STAT5B mutations in CD4+ large granular lymphocyte leukemia. Background on the study: The CDR3 'QG' motif was associated with a particular HLA allele among healthy donors.

Comment on this clone: A junction boundary mismatches the germline segment, possibly from a read error.

Using immunoSEQ multiplex PCR, the repertoire was profiled, and TCRdb retains in-frame clones only, with some absent. The sample shows about 48,000 clones, 60% to 75% of them seen only once. Sample: CD4+ T cells from blood buffy coats. The sequence derives from a human donor in good health.

The DNA of the CDR3 is TGTGCCAGCTCCCCACCGGGACTAGCGGGGGGTCATGAGCAGTTCTTC. The encoded protein is CASSPPGLAGGHEQFF. The gene calls are TRBV18 and TRBJ2-1; 15 positions match TRBD2. The CDR3 runs to 16 residues. The germline V gene has CDR1 KGHSH and CDR2 LQKENI.